This entry is about one TCR beta chain. The sample is drawn from a study of T-cell reconstitution after alpha-beta-depleted transplantation in children. Germline loops: CDR1 DFQATT, CDR2 SNEGSKA (reference sequence). The CDR3 length is 15 residues. V gave up 4 bases and J gave up 1 base, with 16 bases separating them. TCRbeta library preparation incorporated unique molecular identifiers. TCRdb re-derived calls from the PCR reads in MiXCR, one entry per CDR3 protein. The repertoire includes over 550,000 distinct CDR3 sequences, roughly a tenth of them detected once, and about 4% sits in the top ten. Sequenced material: PBMCs from the stem cell graft donor, taken from the stem cell graft. The V gene is TRBV20-1, the J gene TRBJ1-2; D unclear. The clonotype comes from a human donor who donated a stem cell graft to a child with acute myeloid leukemia. The CDR3 here is CSAKKQGSFNYGYTF. In DNA, the CDR3 is TGCAGTGCTAAAAAGCAAGGGTCTTTTAACTATGGCTACACCTTC.